These 28 T cell receptor beta chains share one sample of origin, sequenced in a study of CD8 T cells in ankylosing spondylitis. The study, taken as a whole, reports: Characteristic of ankylosing spondylitis blood, it appeared, was a TCR beta motif comprising several highly homologous variants.

One entry per CDR3 protein results from TCRdb running MiXCR on the 5' RACE reads. The sample comprises hundreds of thousands of distinct CDR3 sequences, approximately 11% of which are singletons, and about 6.5% rests with the top ten. These receptors are not linked to any known antigen. The specimen sequenced was blood, either unsorted or a sorted T cell fraction (not recorded which). The source of these receptors is a male donor with ankylosing spondylitis.

This clonotype has only a few counts. J is TRBJ2-3 and V is TRBV7-2; D is unresolved. CDR3 size: 14 residues. CDR1 and CDR2 (germline): SGHTA, FQGNSA. The V end lost 6 bases, the J end lost 6 bases, and 16 bases lay between the germline ends. Written as DNA, the CDR3 is TGTGCCAGCAGTATAACACCGGAAGCGGATACGCAGTATTTT. Residues: CASSITPEADTQYF.

The chain links TRBV20-1 to TRBJ1-5; D call uncertain. The germline V and J ends were trimmed by 2 bases and 0 bases, with 11 bases remaining between them. Germline V lookup: CDR1 DFQATT, CDR2 SNEGSKA (reference sequence). The CDR3 totals 15 residues. CDR3 in DNA: TGCAGTGCTAGACGTTCGGCTCATAGCAATCAGCCCCAGCATTTT. It yields the protein CSARRSAHSNQPQHF.

This clonotype was seen repeatedly, ten times or more. The V gene is TRBV20-1, the J gene TRBJ2-5; D gene ambiguous. V lost 6 bases, J lost 4 bases, and 12 bases lay in between. This CDR3 contains 12 residues. Germline V gene sequence: CDR1 DFQATT, CDR2 SNEGSKA (reference sequence). The CDR3 loop is CSALGGVETQYF. CDR3 nucleotide sequence: TGCAGTGCCCTGGGTGGCGTAGAGACCCAGTACTTC.

There are a few counts of this clonotype. The genes are TRBV6-5 and TRBJ2-5; D is perhaps TRBD2 (6 bases). From germline, CDR1 is MNHEY and CDR2 SVGAGI. V was cut by 0 bases and J by 7 bases, with 12 bases left in between. This CDR3 spans 14 amino acids. DNA of the CDR3: TGTGCCAGCAGTTACTCGGGAGGAAAGGGGACCCAGTACTTC. This translates into CASSYSGGKGTQYF.

This clonotype was seen ten or more times. The chain combines TRBV5-1 with TRBJ2-7; no clear D gene. This CDR3 has 13 amino acids. Looked up from germline, CDR1 is SGHRS and CDR2 is YFSETQ. Trimming left V 0 bases short and J 5 bases short, with 9 bases between. CDR3 sequence (DNA): TGCGCCAGCAGCTTGGTGGGGAAGGACGAGCAGTACGTC. This encodes CASSLVGKDEQYV.

This clonotype was seen more than once but under ten times. The chain couples TRBV20-1 to TRBJ2-1; possibly TRBD2 for D (6 bases). Per germline, CDR1 DFQATT and CDR2 SNEGSKA (reference sequence). This CDR3 has 16 residues. V lost 0 bases and J 1 base, leaving 13 bases between the germline ends. The CDR3 DNA sequence: TGCAGTGCTAGAGATCCCCGCGCGGGGTCCTACAATGAGCAGTTCTTC. Translated, it gives CSARDPRAGSYNEQFF.

This clonotype was picked up many times. The gene calls are TRBV5-1 and TRBJ2-1, with 7 positions matching TRBD1. Germline CDR1 is SGHRS and CDR2 is YFSETQ. This CDR3 has 15 residues. V trimming: 2 bases; J trimming: 2 bases; junction bases outside the gene matches: 4. The CDR3 reads CASSFDRATYNEQFF. DNA of the CDR3: TGCGCCAGCAGCTTCGACAGGGCCACCTACAATGAGCAGTTCTTC.

This clonotype was seen only once. No conserved phenylalanine or tryptophan is present at the end of the CDR3, so a read error is the likely explanation. This chain uses TRBV7-2 with TRBJ2-5; D is unresolved. The germline CDR1 and CDR2 sequences are SGHTA and FQGNSA. The ends were cut back, 1 base at V and 7 bases at J, with 7 bases in the middle. CDR3 length equals 12 residues. CDR3: CASSLEPPTQYY. CDR3 DNA: TGTGCCAGCAGCTTAGAACCGCCGACCCAGTACTAC.

This clonotype was counted ten times or more. The chain uses TRBV5-1 and TRBJ2-3; 8 bases agree with TRBD2. CDR1 is SGHRS and CDR2 is YFSETQ in the germline V gene. V lost 4 bases, J lost 0 bases, and 10 bases stayed unmatched. The CDR3 has 17 residues. The CDR3 sequence: CASSPRTSTMSTDTQYF. The DNA of the CDR3 is TGCGCCAGCAGCCCTCGGACTAGCACCATGAGCACAGATACGCAGTATTTT. Drawing the rest from reference TRBV5-1 and TRBJ2-3, the complete variable domain is KAGVTQTPRYLIKTRGQQVTLSCSPISGHRSVSWYQQTPGQGLQFLFEYFSETQRNKGNFPGRFSGRQFSNSRSEMNVSTLELGDSALYLCASSPRTSTMSTDTQYFGPGTRLTVL.

The V call is TRBV5-1, the J call TRBJ2-7, with D hard to call. Germline V gene lookup returns CDR1 SGHRS and CDR2 YFSETQ. The CDR3 sequence is 16 residues long. V lost 0 bases and J 5 bases, leaving 18 bases between the germline ends. CDR3 DNA: TGCGCCAGCAGCTTGGAAGGACCCACTCATGCCGACGAGCAGTACTTC. It yields the protein CASSLEGPTHADEQYF.

This clonotype was seen more than once but under ten times. The chain combines TRBV5-5 with TRBJ1-5, with 10 nucleotides matching TRBD1. The CDR3 loop spans 16 amino acids. CDR1 and CDR2 from the germline V gene are SGHKS and YYEKEE (reference sequence). Trimming at V came to 3 bases and at J to 6 bases, leaving 9 bases not matched to a gene. CDR3: CASSSGQGVEGQPQHF. The CDR3 region has the DNA TGTGCCAGCAGCTCCGGACAGGGGGTGGAAGGTCAGCCCCAGCATTTT.

Ten or more counts support this clonotype. The chain employs TRBV5-1 and TRBJ2-1; 8 bases match TRBD2. Germline V gives CDR1 SGHRS, CDR2 YFSETQ. The junction had 9 bases not matched to a gene; V was cut back by 0 bases and J by 4 bases. The CDR3 loop spans 17 amino acids. The CDR3, as DNA: TGCGCCAGCAGCTTGGAGTACGGCCGGGAGGGATACAATGAGCAGTTCTTC. This translates into CASSLEYGREGYNEQFF.

Many counts were recorded for this clonotype. CDR3 amino acids: CSALGAANTEAFF. The CDR3 nucleotides are TGCAGTGCCTTGGGGGCGGCAAACACTGAAGCTTTCTTT. The chain joins TRBV20-1 to TRBJ1-1, with D possibly being TRBD1 (6 bases). The germline V gene has CDR1 DFQATT and CDR2 SNEGSKA (reference sequence). This CDR3 contains 13 residues. V dropped 6 bases and J dropped 2 bases, with 13 bases sitting between them.

The gene calls are TRBV24-1 and TRBJ2-1, with no clear D. V was pared by 0 bases and J by 6 bases, with 14 bases between. The CDR3 has 16 residues. CDR1 is KGHDR and CDR2 is SFDVKD in the germline V gene. The CDR3 coding sequence is TGTGCCACCAGTGATTTGGGGCAGGAAATACCCAATGAGCAGTTCTTC. The encoded protein is CATSDLGQEIPNEQFF.

The chain is built from TRBV5-4 and TRBJ2-3; D perhaps matches TRBD2 (5 bases). The germline gives CDR1 SGHNT, CDR2 YYREEE (reference sequence). V was clipped by 1 base and J by 6 bases, with 9 bases between them. The CDR3 sequence is 13 residues long. CDR3 protein: CASSLIGEDTQYF. The CDR3 coding sequence is TGTGCCAGCAGCTTGATTGGGGAGGATACGCAGTATTTT. The full variable domain, in which reference TRBV5-4 and TRBJ2-3 provide the parts outside the CDR3, is ETGVTQSPTHLIKTRGQQVTLRCSSQSGHNTVSWYQQALGQGPQFIFQYYREEENGRGNFPPRFSGLQFPNYSSELNVNALELDDSALYLCASSLIGEDTQYFGPGTRLTVL.

This clonotype was observed a handful of times. The chain couples TRBV12-3 or TRBV12-4 to TRBJ2-4, with D possibly being TRBD2 (6 bases). The V gene lost 3 bases and the J gene lost 7 bases, with 13 bases spanning the gap. CDR3 length equals 14 residues. The CDR3 protein is CASSFSSSVNIQYF. In DNA form, the CDR3 reads TGTGCCAGCAGTTTTAGTTCTAGCGTGAACATTCAGTACTTC.

This clonotype came up many times. V gene TRBV20-1 combines with J gene TRBJ1-2, with a tentative D call TRBD1 (5 bases). The CDR3 extends over 16 amino acids. CDR1 is DFQATT, CDR2 SNEGSKA, per germline (reference sequence). V was pared by 6 bases and J by 4 bases, with 24 bases between. The CDR3, as DNA: TGCAGTGCCGCGAGGGACGGCGCAGCATCTTTCTATGGCTACACCTTC. Protein product: CSAARDGAASFYGYTF.

This clonotype came up many times. The V and J genes are TRBV28 and TRBJ2-7; maybe TRBD2 (5 bases). The germline CDR1 and CDR2 sequences are MDHEN and SYDVKM. The CDR3 has 14 residues. Trimming took off 2 bases at V and 5 bases at J, with 13 bases between the two ends. The CDR3 DNA reads as TGTGCCAGCAGTTTAGGAGAGCGGCGTAACGAGCAGTACTTC. It codes for CASSLGERRNEQYF.

This chain joins TRBV20-1 and TRBJ1-5; TRBD1 agrees at 9 bases. The CDR3 has 15 residues. V was clipped by 1 base and J by 7 bases; unmatched bases: 8. Germline assignment: CDR1 DFQATT and CDR2 SNEGSKA (reference sequence). CDR3 protein: CSARVAGQGSQPQHF. CDR3 nucleotide sequence: TGCAGTGCTAGAGTAGCGGGACAGGGATCCCAGCCCCAGCATTTT.

The chain carries TRBV7-2 and TRBJ2-5, with D hard to call. CDR1 SGHTA and CDR2 FQGNSA come from the germline V gene. Trimming stripped 5 bases from V and 4 bases from J, with 11 bases between. The CDR3 covers 13 residues. The CDR3 loop is CASSAGPSETQYF. The DNA of the CDR3 is TGTGCCAGCAGCGCCGGCCCCTCAGAGACCCAGTACTTC.

The V gene is TRBV3-1, the J gene TRBJ2-2, with 10 bases identical to TRBD2. Trimming removed 2 bases from V and 4 bases from J; junction bases left unmatched: 7. Germline-derived CDR1 and CDR2 are LGHDT and YNNKEL (reference sequence). CDR3 length: 17 amino acids. CDR3 amino acids: CASSQKLAGFGTGELFF. In DNA form, the CDR3 reads TGTGCCAGCAGCCAAAAACTAGCGGGATTCGGCACCGGGGAGCTGTTTTTT.

This clonotype has a handful of counts. The chain couples TRBV5-4 to TRBJ2-3, with D tentatively TRBD2 (6 bases). Germline V gene data show CDR1 as SGHNT and CDR2 as YYREEE (reference sequence). The CDR3 extends over 16 amino acids. The V and J ends lost 4 bases and 6 bases respectively, with 21 bases between them. This chain's CDR3 is CASSPSGGTVRDTQYF. CDR3 nucleotide sequence: TGTGCCAGCAGCCCGAGTGGCGGGACGGTGCGCGATACGCAGTATTTT. Full variable domain (remainder filled in from reference TRBV5-4 and TRBJ2-3): ETGVTQSPTHLIKTRGQQVTLRCSSQSGHNTVSWYQQALGQGPQFIFQYYREEENGRGNFPPRFSGLQFPNYSSELNVNALELDDSALYLCASSPSGGTVRDTQYFGPGTRLTVL.

This clonotype was seen only a few times. The gene calls are TRBV6-2 or TRBV6-3 and TRBJ2-7, with TRBD2 identical over 11 bases. CDR1 is MNHEY, CDR2 SVGEGT, per germline. The V segment lost 6 bases and the J segment 9 bases; nucleotides outside the gene matches: 7. CDR3 size: 13 residues. In nucleotides, the CDR3 is TGTGCCAGCAGCACCGGACTAGCGGGCGCGCAGTACGTC. It yields the protein CASSTGLAGAQYV.

This clonotype turned up a few times. The chain joins TRBV5-6 to TRBJ1-5, with D uncertain. CDR1 SGHDT and CDR2 YYEEEE come from the germline V gene. The length of the CDR3 is 14 residues. V was cut by 0 bases and J by 7 bases, with 11 bases left in between. CDR3 DNA: TGTGCCAGCAGCTTGGGTCTGCGGGAACAGCCCCAGCATTTT. Translated, it gives CASSLGLREQPQHF.

On this clonotype: A junction boundary mismatches the germline segment, possibly from a read error. V gene TRBV20-1 combines with J gene TRBJ2-1, with no clear D. This CDR3 is built from 12 residues. Germline assignment: CDR1 DFQATT and CDR2 SNEGSKA (reference sequence). CDR3 nucleotides: TGCAGTGCTCGAGACGGATACAATGAGCAGTTCTTC. Its translation: CSARDGYNEQFF.

This chain connects TRBV5-1 to TRBJ2-5, with D possibly matching TRBD1 (5 bases). V shed 4 bases and J shed 7 bases, with 14 bases lying between them. The CDR3 is made up of 13 amino acids. Per the germline V gene, CDR1 is SGHRS and CDR2 is YFSETQ. The CDR3: CASSKTVPMTQYF. DNA of the CDR3: TGCGCCAGCAGCAAGACAGTGCCCATGACCCAGTACTTC.

This clonotype was seen only a few times. The chain carries TRBV4-1 and TRBJ2-7; D remains unclear. Germline-derived CDR1 and CDR2 are MGHRA and YSYEKL. The CDR3 loop spans 15 amino acids. V was clipped by 4 bases and J by 0 bases, with 13 bases between them. The CDR3 coding sequence is TGCGCCAGCAGCCGATCAGAGGAGTACTCCTACGAGCAGTACTTC. Translated, it gives CASSRSEEYSYEQYF.

This clonotype was found many times. The chain combines TRBV7-2 with TRBJ2-2, with D unresolved. CDR1 and CDR2 (germline): SGHTA, FQGNSA. The CDR3 runs 17 residues. Between the trimmed V and J ends, which lost 5 bases and 6 bases, there was a span of 22 bases. CDR3 nucleotide sequence: TGTGCCAGCAGCCTCATGCCGAGAGACCGAGACCCCGGGGAGCTGTTTTTT. Translated, it gives CASSLMPRDRDPGELFF.